The present entry profiles one TCR beta chain with its context. Its antigen remains undetermined. Base qualities were left out, and no much larger clone turns up one base away. This entry comes from a study of tissue T cells after allogeneic stem cell transplantation (dated 2022 in TCRdb). Turning to the overall study: When multiple samples of a tissue existed, pathologist review of H&E sections prioritized samples with histologically apparent lymphocytes for sequencing. TCR beta repertoires were profiled across many tissues obtained from research autopsies of patients with and without GVHD, as well as in mouse models of GVHD. The human arm was conducted as a prospective observational study, and neither blinding nor randomization was performed. What the research found in general, with its limitations: Only a few T cell clones appeared in more than one patient, yet motif-based clustering showed tissue-specific repertoire signatures that were shared between patients. A small and clinically heterogeneous patient cohort was studied, and sampling depth was acknowledged as a limitation. No blood samples were available from the non-GVHD comparator patients. In both patients and mice, only a limited portion of the TCR repertoire detected in tissues was captured by blood and spleen T cells. Within patients, how anatomically similar the tissues were was a key factor in shaping TCR repertoire composition, regardless of disease or transplant status. The study did not determine which tissue TCRs were alloreactive or antigen-specific, and some clones might have been persisting host cells.

Library prep was done by the immunoSEQ multiplex PCR assay. TCRbeta CDR3 sequencing was performed at survey depth by Adaptive Biotechnologies, and CDR3 sequences, V/J genes, productive frequency and template counts were reported. TCR beta CDR3 regions were amplified from genomic DNA instead of RNA. The authors' pipeline ran thus. Jensen-Shannon divergence served to quantify pairwise repertoire overlap between tissues, with 0 meaning identical and 1 meaning complete divergence. Tissues were clustered by single-linkage agglomerative hierarchical clustering of pairwise JSD values, and the clustering results were displayed as dendrograms. GLIPH2 was applied to all patient samples using simulation_depth 1000, kmer_min_depth 3, and cdr3_length_cutoff 8, and only groups with more than two unique CDR3s were retained. A standardized tissue-overlap score was generated by extrapolating Jaccard GLIPH-group overlap across patients to a standard repertoire size of 1000 clones. Associations of diversity with clinical or experimental variables used linear mixed-effect models with tissue fixed effects and individual random effects. TCRdb carries this immuneACCESS record with in-frame sequences only. Its versions omit some clonotypes, under half of them owing to an unresolved V gene in the studies checked, with the rest unexplained. V and J calls and clone size are as listed in that table; D and trimming were resolved from the DNA. A total of some 25,000 clones appear in this sample, around 70% of them only once. 7.5% to 9% of the sample comes from the top ten.

The intended sense of this specimen's time point label: human tissue collected at research (rapid) autopsy. For comparison, three non-HCT patients with other cancers were selected retrospectively, each having at least five GI tract samples and no known GI disease at death. After a median post-mortem interval of around 9.3 hours, autopsy tissues were collected, including GI sites from esophagus to rectum, liver, skin, and lymphoid organs such as spleen. Each autopsy specimen was cut in two, with one portion flash-frozen in liquid nitrogen and the remainder formalin-fixed, and the outer muscle layers of GI specimens were removed. To extract genomic DNA from frozen tissues, either the Mag-Bind Blood & Tissue DNA HDQ 96 Kit on a Chemagic 360 or the DNeasy Blood & Tissue Kit was used. Extracted DNA was further purified with the Genomic DNA Clean & Concentrator-25 kit because of concern about red blood cell contamination.

The source is a female donor of 60 years or more with lung cancer. The input for sequencing was tissue from the ileum, taken at autopsy.

The CDR3: CASSLDGQGYNEQFF. The DNA is TGTGCCAGCAGCTTGGACGGACAGGGTTACAATGAGCAGTTCTTC. This chain is built from TRBV5-8 and TRBJ2-1; a stretch of 8 junction bases matches TRBD1. The germline V gene sets CDR1 to SGHTS and CDR2 to YDEGEE. Trimmed from V: 0 bases; trimmed from J: 4 bases; junction bases lacking a gene match: 3. Its CDR3 holds 15 amino acids, cysteine through phenylalanine. This entry keeps only the CDR3 DNA: 45 bases, framed from base 1.